The clone carrying this T cell receptor (beta chain) appeared a few times. This entry comes from a study of response to subunit inactivated influenza vaccine. Germline loops: CDR1 MDHEN, CDR2 SYDVKM. The CDR3 is 14 residues long. The J segment lost 4 bases and the V segment lost 6 bases, leaving 5 bases of the junction unmatched. TCRdb reprocessed the RT-PCR reads via MiXCR and lists one record per CDR3 protein. The data contain over 800,000 distinct CDR3 sequences, about 20% of them singletons. This clonotype was obtained from a man between 45 and 60 years old who received an inactivated influenza vaccine. The material sequenced was PBMCs from blood, taken approximately 5 days after vaccination. The V call is TRBV28, the J call TRBJ1-4; 7 bases align to TRBD1. The CDR3 DNA reads as TGTGCCAGCAGGAAACAGGGGAGTAATGAAAAACTGTTTTTT. As protein: CASRKQGSNEKLFF.